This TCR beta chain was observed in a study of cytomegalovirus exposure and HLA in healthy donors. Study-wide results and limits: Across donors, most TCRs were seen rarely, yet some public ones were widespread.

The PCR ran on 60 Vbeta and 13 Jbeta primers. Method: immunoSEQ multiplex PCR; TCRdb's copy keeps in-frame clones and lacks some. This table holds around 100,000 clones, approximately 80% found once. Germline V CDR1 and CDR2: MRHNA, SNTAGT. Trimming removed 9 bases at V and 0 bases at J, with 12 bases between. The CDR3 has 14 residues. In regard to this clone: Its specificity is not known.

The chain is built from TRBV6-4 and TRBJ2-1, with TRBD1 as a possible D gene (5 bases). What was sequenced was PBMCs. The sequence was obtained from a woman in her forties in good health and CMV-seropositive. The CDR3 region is CARHRLSSYNEQFF. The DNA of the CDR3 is TGTGCCAGACACAGGTTGAGCTCCTACAATGAGCAGTTCTTC.